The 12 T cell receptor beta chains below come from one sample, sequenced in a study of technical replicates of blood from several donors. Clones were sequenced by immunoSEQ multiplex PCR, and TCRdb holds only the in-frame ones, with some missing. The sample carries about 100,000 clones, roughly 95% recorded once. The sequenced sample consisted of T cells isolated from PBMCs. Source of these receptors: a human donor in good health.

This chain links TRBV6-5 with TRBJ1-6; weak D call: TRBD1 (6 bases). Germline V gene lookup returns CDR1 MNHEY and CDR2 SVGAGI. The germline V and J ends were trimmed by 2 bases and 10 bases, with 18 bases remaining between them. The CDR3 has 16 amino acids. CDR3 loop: CASSYGRQAHYSPLHF. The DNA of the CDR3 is TGTGCCAGCAGTTACGGGCGACAGGCTCATTACTCACCCCTCCACTTT.

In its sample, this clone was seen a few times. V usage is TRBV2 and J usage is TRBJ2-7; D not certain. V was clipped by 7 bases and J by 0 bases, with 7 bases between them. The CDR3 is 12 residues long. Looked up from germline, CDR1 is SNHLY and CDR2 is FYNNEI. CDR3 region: CASNPLSYEQYF. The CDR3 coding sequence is TGTGCCAGCAACCCACTCTCCTACGAGCAGTACTTC.

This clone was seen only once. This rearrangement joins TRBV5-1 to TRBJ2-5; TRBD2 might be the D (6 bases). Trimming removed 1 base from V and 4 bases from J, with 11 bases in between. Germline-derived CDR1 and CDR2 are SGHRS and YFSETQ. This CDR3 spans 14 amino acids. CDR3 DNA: TGCGCCAGCAGCTTGCTAACTAGCTCAGAGACCCAGTACTTC. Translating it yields CASSLLTSSETQYF.

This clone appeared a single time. The CDR3: CASSEVGGYGYTF. Here the CDR3 DNA reads TGTGCCAGCAGTGAAGTCGGCGGGTATGGCTACACCTTC. V and J are TRBV6-1 and TRBJ1-2; D gene unclear. In germline, CDR1 is MNHNS, CDR2 SASEGT. Trimming stripped 1 base from V and 5 bases from J, with 8 bases between. The CDR3 totals 13 residues.

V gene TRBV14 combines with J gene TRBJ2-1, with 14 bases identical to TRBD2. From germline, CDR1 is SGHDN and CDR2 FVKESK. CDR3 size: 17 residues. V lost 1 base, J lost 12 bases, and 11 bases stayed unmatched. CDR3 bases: TGTGCCAGCAGCCAAGGACCGACTAGCGGGAGGGCCTTTTGGCAGTTCTTC. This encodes CASSQGPTSGRAFWQFF.

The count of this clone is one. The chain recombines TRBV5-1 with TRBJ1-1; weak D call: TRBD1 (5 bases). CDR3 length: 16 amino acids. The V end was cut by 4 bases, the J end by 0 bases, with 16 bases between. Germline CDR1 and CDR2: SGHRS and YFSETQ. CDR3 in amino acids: CASSMGRRGLNTEAFF. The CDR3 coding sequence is TGCGCCAGCAGCATGGGACGTAGGGGCCTGAACACTGAAGCTTTCTTT. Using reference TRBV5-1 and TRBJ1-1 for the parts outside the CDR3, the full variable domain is KAGVTQTPRYLIKTRGQQVTLSCSPISGHRSVSWYQQTPGQGLQFLFEYFSETQRNKGNFPGRFSGRQFSNSRSEMNVSTLELGDSALYLCASSMGRRGLNTEAFFGQGTRLTVV.

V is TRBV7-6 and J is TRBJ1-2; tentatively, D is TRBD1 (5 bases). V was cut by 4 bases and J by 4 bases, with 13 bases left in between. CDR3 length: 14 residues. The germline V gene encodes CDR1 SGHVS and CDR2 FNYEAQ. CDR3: CASSSLSGAYGYTF. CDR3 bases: TGTGCCAGCAGCTCGTTGAGTGGGGCCTATGGCTACACCTTC.

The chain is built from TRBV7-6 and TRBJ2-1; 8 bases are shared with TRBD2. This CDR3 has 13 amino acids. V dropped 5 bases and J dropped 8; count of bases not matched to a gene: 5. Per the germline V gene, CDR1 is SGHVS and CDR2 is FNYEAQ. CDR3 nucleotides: TGTGCCAGCAGCGCAAGCGGGAGCTATGAGCAGTTCTTC. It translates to CASSASGSYEQFF.

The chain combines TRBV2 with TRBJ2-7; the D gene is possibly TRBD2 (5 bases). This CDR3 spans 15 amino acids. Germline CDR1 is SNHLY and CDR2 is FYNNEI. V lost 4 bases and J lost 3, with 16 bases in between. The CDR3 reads CASSVVTRTIYEQYF. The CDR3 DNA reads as TGTGCCAGCAGTGTGGTTACTAGGACCATCTACGAGCAGTACTTC.

CDR3 loop: CASSVRLAENEQFF. As DNA, the CDR3 is TGTGCCAGCAGCGTCCGACTAGCGGAAAATGAGCAGTTCTTC. The chain couples TRBV9 to TRBJ2-1, with 9 bases aligning to TRBD2. This CDR3 is built from 14 residues. CDR1 is SGDLS, CDR2 YYNGEE, per germline. The V gene end was trimmed by 2 bases and the J gene end by 7 bases; junction bases not matched to a gene: 4.

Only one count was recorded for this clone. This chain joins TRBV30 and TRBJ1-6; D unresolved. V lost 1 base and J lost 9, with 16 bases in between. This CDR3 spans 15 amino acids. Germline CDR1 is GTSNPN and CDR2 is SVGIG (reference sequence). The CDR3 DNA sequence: TGTGCCTGGAGTGAAAGGGCGGGTATTGGTTCACCCCTCCACTTT. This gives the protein CAWSERAGIGSPLHF. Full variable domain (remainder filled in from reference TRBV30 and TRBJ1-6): SQTIHQWPATLVQPVGSPLSLECTVEGTSNPNLYWYRQAAGRGLQLLFYSVGIGQISSEVPQNLSASRPQDRQFILSSKKLLLSDSGFYLCAWSERAGIGSPLHFGNGTRLTVT.

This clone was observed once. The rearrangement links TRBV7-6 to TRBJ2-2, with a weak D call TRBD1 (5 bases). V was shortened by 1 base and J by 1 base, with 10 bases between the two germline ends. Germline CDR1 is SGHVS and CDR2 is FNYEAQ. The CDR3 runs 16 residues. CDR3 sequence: CASSLGGTVNTGELFF. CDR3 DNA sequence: TGTGCCAGCAGCTTAGGGGGCACGGTGAACACCGGGGAGCTGTTTTTT. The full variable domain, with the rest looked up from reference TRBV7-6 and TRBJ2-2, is GAGVSQSPRYKVTKRGQDVALRCDPISGHVSLYWYRQALGQGPEFLTYFNYEAQQDKSGLPNDRFSAERPEGSISTLTIQRTEQRDSAMYRCASSLGGTVNTGELFFGEGSRLTVL.